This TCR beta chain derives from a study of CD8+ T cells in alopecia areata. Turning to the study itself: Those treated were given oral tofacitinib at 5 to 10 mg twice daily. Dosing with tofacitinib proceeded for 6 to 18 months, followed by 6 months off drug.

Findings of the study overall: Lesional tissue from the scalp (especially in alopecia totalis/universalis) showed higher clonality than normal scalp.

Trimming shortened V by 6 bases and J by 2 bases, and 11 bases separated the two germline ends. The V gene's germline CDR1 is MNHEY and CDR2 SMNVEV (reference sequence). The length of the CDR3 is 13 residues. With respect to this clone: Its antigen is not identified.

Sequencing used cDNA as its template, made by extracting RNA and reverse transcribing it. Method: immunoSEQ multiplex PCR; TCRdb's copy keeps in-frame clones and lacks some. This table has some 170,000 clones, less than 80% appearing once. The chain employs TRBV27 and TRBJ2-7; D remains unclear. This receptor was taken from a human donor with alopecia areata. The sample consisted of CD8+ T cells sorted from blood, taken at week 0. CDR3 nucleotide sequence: TGTGCCAGCAGCCCGACCCCAGCCTACGAGCAGTACTTC. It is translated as CASSPTPAYEQYF.